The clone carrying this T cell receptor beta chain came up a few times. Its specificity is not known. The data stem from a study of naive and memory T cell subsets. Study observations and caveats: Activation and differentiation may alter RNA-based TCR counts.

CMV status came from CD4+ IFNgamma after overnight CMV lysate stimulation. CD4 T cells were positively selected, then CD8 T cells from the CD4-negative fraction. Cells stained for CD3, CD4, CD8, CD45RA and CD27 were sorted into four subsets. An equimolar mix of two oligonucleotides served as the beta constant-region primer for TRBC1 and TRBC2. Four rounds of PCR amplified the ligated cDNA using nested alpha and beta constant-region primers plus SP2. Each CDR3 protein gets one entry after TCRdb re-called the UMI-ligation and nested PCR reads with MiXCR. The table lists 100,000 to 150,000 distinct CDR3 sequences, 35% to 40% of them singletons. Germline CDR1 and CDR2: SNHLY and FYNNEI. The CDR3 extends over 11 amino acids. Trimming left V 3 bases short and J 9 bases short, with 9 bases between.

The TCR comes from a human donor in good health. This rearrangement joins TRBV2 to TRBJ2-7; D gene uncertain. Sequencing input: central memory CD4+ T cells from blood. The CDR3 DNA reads TGTGCCAGCAGTGATAGACGTAGGCAGTACTTC. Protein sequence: CASSDRRRQYF.